Each of the 20 T cell receptor beta chains below was sequenced from the same sample in a study of shared T cell receptors in the human thymus. Assay used: immunoSEQ multiplex PCR; TCRdb lists only in-frame clones, some missing. The sample gives about 710,000 clones, around 87% of which show up once; more than 0.009% is in the top ten. This same sample was also taken into another study, of human thymus T cells.

The sample taken for sequencing was thymocytes. These TCRs come from a boy under two years old with a congenital heart defect.

This clone is a singleton in its sample. The rearrangement links TRBV5-5 to TRBJ2-2, with D perhaps matching TRBD1 (5 bases). V lost 3 bases to trimming and J lost 1 base, with 16 bases between them. This CDR3 is built from 17 residues. Germline-derived CDR1 and CDR2 are SGHKS and YYEKEE (reference sequence). In DNA form, the CDR3 reads TGTGCCAGCAGCTACAAATATCCCCAGGGGAACACCGGGGAGCTGTTTTTT. Protein sequence: CASSYKYPQGNTGELFF.

The rearrangement uses TRBV15 and TRBJ1-6; D is possibly TRBD1 (5 bases). This CDR3 is built from 15 residues. Trimming cost V 3 bases and J 2 bases, with 8 bases left between them. From germline, CDR1 is LNHNV and CDR2 YYDKDF (reference sequence). This CDR3 reads CATSRWGAYNSPLHF. In DNA, the CDR3 is TGTGCCACCAGCAGGTGGGGGGCCTATAATTCACCCCTCCACTTT.

This clone was seen more than once but under ten times. The chain combines TRBV7-2 with TRBJ1-5, with 8 bases matching TRBD1. The length of the CDR3 is 15 residues. Trimming cost V 1 base and J 9 bases; bases outside gene matches: 8. The V gene's germline CDR1 is SGHTA and CDR2 FQGNSA. The CDR3 loop is CASSLVPTGGGPQHF. The CDR3 bases are TGTGCCAGCAGCTTAGTGCCTACAGGGGGAGGGCCCCAGCATTTT.

CDR3 sequence reads: CASSLIMTSGSYNEQFF. CDR3 bases: TGCGCCAGCAGCTTGATTATGACTAGCGGCTCCTACAATGAGCAGTTCTTC. The J gene is TRBJ2-1, the V gene TRBV5-1; 9 bases are shared with TRBD2. Germline V gene sequence: CDR1 SGHRS, CDR2 YFSETQ. There are 17 residues in the CDR3. V shed 1 base, J shed 0 bases, and the junction held 5 bases outside the gene matches.

The rearrangement links TRBV14 to TRBJ2-5; possibly TRBD2 for D (6 bases). Trimming removed 1 base at V and 5 bases at J, with 17 bases between. Per the germline V gene, CDR1 is SGHDN and CDR2 is FVKESK. This CDR3 is built from 16 residues. This CDR3 reads CASSQGTCPGEETQYF. CDR3 bases: TGTGCCAGCAGCCAAGGGACGTGTCCGGGGGAGGAGACCCAGTACTTC.

The chain carries TRBV6-6 and TRBJ1-2; 7 nucleotides match TRBD1. Germline CDR1 and CDR2: MNHNY and SVGAGI (reference sequence). The length of the CDR3 is 13 residues. J gave up 7 bases and V 5 bases, and 7 bases lay outside the gene matches. The chain's CDR3 is CASSTNRGCGYTF. CDR3 DNA: TGTGCCAGCAGTACCAACAGGGGTTGTGGCTACACCTTC.

The genes are TRBV4-1 and TRBJ2-7; D is possibly TRBD2 (5 bases). V lost 3 bases, J lost 1 base, and 10 bases lay in between. This CDR3 region has 14 residues. From germline, CDR1 is MGHRA and CDR2 YSYEKL. The CDR3 sequence is CASSHLRDSYEQYF. The CDR3 coding sequence is TGCGCCAGCAGCCATCTTCGGGATTCCTACGAGCAGTACTTC.

In this sample, this clone turned up once. This chain links TRBV4-3 with TRBJ2-2; 9 nucleotides align to TRBD1. The CDR3 has 16 residues. Unmatched junction bases numbered 0, after V lost 1 base and J lost 0 bases. CDR1 and CDR2 from the germline V gene are LGHNA and YSLEER. CDR3: CASSQGTGANTGELFF. The CDR3 DNA reads TGCGCCAGCAGCCAAGGGACAGGGGCGAACACCGGGGAGCTGTTTTTT.

This CDR3 reads CASSEWDRGDEQYF. The CDR3 coding sequence is TGTGCCAGCAGTGAATGGGACAGGGGCGACGAGCAGTACTTC. The V and J genes are TRBV25-1 and TRBJ2-7; 10 positions agree with TRBD1. CDR1 is MGHDK, CDR2 SYGVNS, per germline. V was clipped by 1 base and J by 5 bases; unmatched bases: 2. The CDR3 consists of 14 residues.

The gene calls are TRBV6-6 and TRBJ1-2; maybe TRBD1 (5 bases). The CDR3 is made up of 13 amino acids. Trimming took off 11 bases at V and 6 bases at J, with 19 bases between the two ends. From germline, CDR1 is MNHNY and CDR2 SVGAGI (reference sequence). CDR3 sequence: CAGGAGGLDGYTF. The CDR3 nucleotides are TGTGCCGGCGGGGCAGGAGGCCTTGATGGCTACACCTTC.

The J gene is TRBJ1-2, the V gene TRBV4-3, with 9 bases matching TRBD1. The J segment lost 1 base and the V segment lost 5 bases, leaving 8 bases of the junction unmatched. CDR3 length: 16 residues. CDR1 and CDR2 from the germline V gene are LGHNA and YSLEER. In nucleotides, the CDR3 is TGCGCCAGCAGCTCCCTACAGGGGGCAGGTAACTATGGCTACACCTTC. It yields the protein CASSSLQGAGNYGYTF.

CDR3 protein: CASSLAAGWDTQYF. The CDR3 DNA is TGTGCCAGCAGCTTAGCGGCAGGGTGGGATACGCAGTATTTT. This chain joins TRBV11-3 and TRBJ2-3; weak D call: TRBD1 (5 bases). Germline values: CDR1 SGHNT, CDR2 YENEEA. V was pared by 1 base and J by 6 bases, with 11 bases between. This CDR3 is 14 amino acids long.

The chain's CDR3 is CASSPWTGKWATEAFF. The CDR3 DNA reads as TGTGCCAGCAGTCCGTGGACAGGGAAGTGGGCCACTGAAGCTTTCTTT. The rearrangement links TRBV27 to TRBJ1-1, with 8 bases matching TRBD1. CDR1 and CDR2 (germline): MNHEY, SMNVEV (reference sequence). The CDR3 loop spans 16 amino acids. After removal of 5 bases from V and 4 bases from J, the junction contained 12 bases not matched to a gene.

This sequence joins TRBV4-3 and TRBJ1-3; D call uncertain. Deletions cut 0 bases from V and 0 bases from J, with 12 bases between. Germline CDR1 and CDR2: LGHNA and YSLEER. This CDR3 is built from 17 residues. The CDR3 sequence: CASSQDGPRDSGNTIYF. The CDR3, as DNA: TGCGCCAGCAGCCAAGATGGGCCCCGGGACTCTGGAAACACCATATATTTT.

The chain couples TRBV6-1 to TRBJ1-5; TRBD1 aligns across 12 bases. The CDR3 loop spans 14 amino acids. The trim removed 7 bases at V and 7 bases at J, leaving 5 bases unmatched. Germline lookup yields CDR1 MNHNS and CDR2 SASEGT. The CDR3 region is CASKGQGAPQPQHF. CDR3 nucleotide sequence: TGTGCCAGCAAGGGACAGGGGGCACCACAGCCCCAGCATTTT.

The table lists this clone with a few counts. The chain carries TRBV19 and TRBJ2-7; 9 positions agree with TRBD1. The trim removed 5 bases at V and 4 bases at J, leaving 12 bases unmatched. CDR1 is LNHDA and CDR2 is SQIVND in the germline V gene (reference sequence). This CDR3 has 16 residues. CDR3 DNA: TGTGCCAGTAGTCCCGACTGGGACAGGGTGTTATACGAGCAGTACTTC. This translates into CASSPDWDRVLYEQYF. The full variable domain, rest sourced from reference TRBV19 and TRBJ2-7, is DGGITQSPKYLFRKEGQNVTLSCEQNLNHDAMYWYRQDPGQGLRLIYYSQIVNDFQKGDIAEGYSVSREKKESFPLTVTSAQKNPTAFYLCASSPDWDRVLYEQYFGPGTRLTVT.

The genes are TRBV27 and TRBJ2-2, with D possibly TRBD1 on 8 matching bases. The CDR3 is 16 residues long. V lost 6 bases, J lost 5 bases, and 19 bases lay in between. Germline V gene lookup returns CDR1 MNHEY and CDR2 SMNVEV (reference sequence). Here the CDR3 DNA reads TGTGCCAGCAGCAGCGGGACAGGTGTTATTACCGGGGAGCTGTTTTTT. Protein: CASSSGTGVITGELFF.

V is TRBV6-1 and J is TRBJ2-7; possible D gene TRBD2, 6 bases. V dropped 10 bases and J dropped 2 bases, with 15 bases sitting between them. CDR1 is MNHNS, CDR2 SASEGT, per germline. The CDR3 has 13 amino acids. The CDR3 here is CATPGRGTYEQYF. As DNA, the CDR3 is TGTGCCACGCCGGGACGGGGGACCTACGAGCAGTACTTC.

The V call is TRBV2, the J call TRBJ2-1; the match to TRBD2 covers 13 bases. CDR1 is SNHLY, CDR2 FYNNEI, per germline. Losses at the gene ends were 6 bases for V and 0 bases for J; bases not matched to a gene: 11. This CDR3 has 19 residues. The CDR3 sequence: CASSRTGTSGVGSYNEQFF. The DNA for the CDR3 is TGTGCCAGCAGCCGAACCGGGACTAGCGGGGTTGGCTCCTACAATGAGCAGTTCTTC.

The V call is TRBV7-6, the J call TRBJ2-2; 16 bases map to TRBD2. This CDR3 has 20 residues. The germline CDR1 and CDR2 sequences are SGHVS and FNYEAQ. V shed 1 base, J shed 8 bases, and the junction held 13 bases outside the gene matches. The CDR3 loop reads CASSLGGTSGRAIHFGELFF. The CDR3 DNA follows: TGTGCCAGCAGCTTAGGAGGGACTAGCGGGAGGGCCATACATTTTGGGGAGCTGTTTTTT.